This passage covers 17 T cell receptor beta chains from one sample sequenced in a study of Ad26.COV2.S vaccination and SARS-CoV-2 variants. The treatment was: roughly 20 received Ad26.COV2.S at low or high dose, single or two shots; about 5 received placebo; per-sample allocation not given. The samples date from day 63 after the first vaccine or placebo injection. Profiled with immunoSEQ multiplex PCR; TCRdb holds only in-frame clones, not every one. The sample contains about 400,000 clones, approximately 87% of which appear only once. The source was peripheral blood, collected in a trial of Ad26.COV2.S vaccine versus placebo. These TCRs come from a person aged 18-65 years who received the Ad26.COV2.S COVID-19 vaccine or a placebo.

The V gene is TRBV2, the J gene TRBJ2-7; D call uncertain. Per the germline V gene, CDR1 is SNHLY and CDR2 is FYNNEI. Trimming pared 5 bases from V and 6 bases from J, leaving 17 bases between. The CDR3 has 14 residues. CDR3 residues: CASSILTIEFEQYF. The CDR3 region has the DNA TGTGCCAGCAGTATTCTAACGATCGAGTTCGAGCAGTACTTC.

The V call is TRBV11-2, the J call TRBJ2-7; D tentatively fits TRBD1 or TRBD2 (6 bases each). The CDR3 has 12 amino acids. Germline CDR1 and CDR2: SGHAT and FQNNGV. Trimming shortened V by 6 bases and J by 10 bases, and 16 bases separated the two germline ends. The CDR3 nucleotides read TGTGCCAGCAGACCGATAGGGGGGTTCCAGTACTTC. Translated, it gives CASRPIGGFQYF.

The chain joins TRBV7-3 to TRBJ2-2, with D uncertain. The germline V gene encodes CDR1 SGHTA and CDR2 FQGTGA. The CDR3 consists of 16 residues. V was pared by 3 bases and J by 0 bases, with 11 bases between. CDR3 sequence: CASSFQRNTNTGELFF. CDR3 sequence (DNA): TGTGCCAGCAGCTTCCAGAGGAACACGAACACCGGGGAGCTGTTTTTT.

The chain recombines TRBV6-2 or TRBV6-3 with TRBJ2-1, with 7 bases matching TRBD1. Trimming at V came to 6 bases and at J to 1 base, leaving 6 bases not matched to a gene. The CDR3 has 15 amino acids. The germline CDR1 and CDR2 sequences are MNHEY and SVGEGT. In DNA, the CDR3 is TGTGCCAGCAGCCGAGGGGACAGATCCTACAATGAGCAGTTCTTC. Residues: CASSRGDRSYNEQFF.

This sequence joins TRBV3-1 (or the pseudogene TRBV3-2) and TRBJ1-2, with D maybe TRBD1 (5 bases). V was cut by 4 bases and J by 8 bases, with 14 bases left in between. The CDR3 totals 13 residues. Per germline, CDR1 LGHDT and CDR2 YNNKEL (reference sequence). CDR3 region: CASSPIAGSGYTF. CDR3 nucleotides: TGTGCCAGCAGCCCGATTGCAGGGTCGGGCTACACCTTC.

V usage is TRBV6-2 or TRBV6-3 and J usage is TRBJ1-2, with a weak D call TRBD1 (5 bases). The CDR3 sequence is 17 residues long. V was trimmed by 0 bases and J by 3 bases, leaving 17 bases between them. The V gene's germline CDR1 is MNHEY and CDR2 SVGEGT. The CDR3 protein is CASSYSGRDLFDYGYTF. CDR3 in DNA: TGTGCCAGCAGTTACTCCGGCAGGGATCTATTTGACTATGGCTACACCTTC.

This clone has just a few counts. The genes are TRBV9 and TRBJ1-4; TRBD1 aligns across 7 bases. V lost 4 bases to trimming and J lost 5 bases; unmatched junction nucleotides: 8. The length of the CDR3 is 15 residues. Germline CDR1 reads SGDLS; CDR2 reads YYNGEE. This CDR3 is CASSTGTESNEKLFF. CDR3 nucleotides: TGTGCCAGCAGCACCGGGACAGAGTCGAATGAAAAACTGTTTTTT.

V gene TRBV5-4 combines with J gene TRBJ2-1; TRBD1 or TRBD2 may be the D gene (5 bases each). This CDR3 contains 15 residues. The germline CDR1 and CDR2 sequences are SGHNT and YYREEE (reference sequence). Trimming left V 4 bases short and J 4 bases short, with 15 bases between. CDR3 sequence reads: CASSAGRQTYNEQFF. The CDR3 DNA follows: TGTGCCAGCAGCGCGGGCCGACAGACATACAATGAGCAGTTCTTC.

The chain links TRBV11-2 to TRBJ2-7; D call uncertain. V was pared by 2 bases and J by 1 base, with 9 bases between. Germline CDR1 SGHAT, CDR2 FQNNGV. This CDR3 has 14 amino acids. This CDR3 reads CASSLPFRSYEQYF. The CDR3, as DNA: TGTGCCAGCAGCTTACCTTTTAGATCCTACGAGCAGTACTTC.

The rearrangement uses TRBV12-3 or TRBV12-4 and TRBJ1-2; TRBD1 agrees at 8 bases. Trimming took 6 bases from V and 3 from J; bases not matched to a gene: 3. The length of the CDR3 is 13 residues. Written as DNA, the CDR3 is TGTGCCAGCAGCTTACAGGGGGACTATGGCTACACCTTC. Protein: CASSLQGDYGYTF.

The genes are TRBV19 and TRBJ1-2; D not resolved. Germline V CDR1 and CDR2: LNHDA, SQIVND (reference sequence). CDR3 length: 13 residues. Trimming took 2 bases from V and 2 from J, leaving 6 bases between them. The DNA for the CDR3 is TGTGCCAGTAGTATACAGGAGAACTATGGCTACACCTTC. Translated: CASSIQENYGYTF.

This clone has a single count. The chain recombines TRBV2 with TRBJ2-5; D might be TRBD1 (6 bases). V lost 7 bases to trimming and J lost 5 bases, with 11 bases between them. Germline CDR1 SNHLY, CDR2 FYNNEI. This CDR3 contains 12 residues. CDR3 in amino acids: CASKGVMETQYF. CDR3 coding DNA: TGTGCCAGCAAGGGGGTGATGGAGACCCAGTACTTC. Using reference TRBV2 and TRBJ2-5 for the parts outside the CDR3, the full variable domain is EPEVTQTPSHQVTQMGQEVILRCVPISNHLYFYWYRQILGQKVEFLVSFYNNEISEKSEIFDDQFSVERPDGSNFTLKIRSTKLEDSAMYFCASKGVMETQYFGPGTRLLVL.

The V and J genes are TRBV6-2 or TRBV6-3 and TRBJ1-4; D gene ambiguous. Germline V lookup: CDR1 MNHEY, CDR2 SVGEGT. The V gene lost 5 bases and the J gene lost 0 bases, with 16 bases spanning the gap. The CDR3 totals 17 residues. Here the CDR3 reads CASSPGWREATNEKLFF. As DNA, the CDR3 is TGTGCCAGCAGTCCCGGTTGGAGGGAAGCAACTAATGAAAAACTGTTTTTT.

The rearrangement links TRBV2 to TRBJ2-5, with D tentatively TRBD1 (6 bases). The germline CDR1 and CDR2 sequences are SNHLY and FYNNEI. V was cut by 5 bases and J by 5 bases, with 9 bases left in between. The CDR3 consists of 12 residues. The CDR3: CASSWGRETQYF. In DNA form, the CDR3 reads TGTGCCAGCAGTTGGGGGCGGGAGACCCAGTACTTC.

Only one count was recorded for this clone. This rearrangement joins TRBV5-6 to TRBJ2-5, with 14 bases lining up with TRBD2. Germline lookup yields CDR1 SGHDT and CDR2 YYEEEE. The CDR3 is made up of 15 amino acids. Trimming removed 6 bases from V and 7 bases from J; junction bases left unmatched: 8. The CDR3 region is CASNSGLAGDGTQYF. The CDR3 DNA follows: TGTGCCAGCAACTCGGGACTAGCGGGGGACGGGACCCAGTACTTC.

V and J are TRBV5-6 and TRBJ2-7; the D gene is possibly TRBD2 (6 bases). The CDR3 covers 16 residues. From germline, CDR1 is SGHDT and CDR2 YYEEEE. The germline V and J ends were trimmed by 5 bases and 0 bases, with 18 bases remaining between them. CDR3 sequence: CASRGGRGKSSYEQYF. Written as DNA, the CDR3 is TGTGCCAGCAGGGGAGGCCGGGGGAAAAGCTCCTACGAGCAGTACTTC.

The chain is built from TRBV25-1 and TRBJ2-3; D tentatively reads TRBD1 or TRBD2 (5 bases each). This CDR3 has 12 residues. From germline, CDR1 is MGHDK and CDR2 SYGVNS. Trimming shortened V by 7 bases and J by 6 bases, and 11 bases separated the two germline ends. The CDR3 region has the DNA TGTGCCAGCACCACCGGGGCCGATACGCAGTATTTT. Amino acids: CASTTGADTQYF.